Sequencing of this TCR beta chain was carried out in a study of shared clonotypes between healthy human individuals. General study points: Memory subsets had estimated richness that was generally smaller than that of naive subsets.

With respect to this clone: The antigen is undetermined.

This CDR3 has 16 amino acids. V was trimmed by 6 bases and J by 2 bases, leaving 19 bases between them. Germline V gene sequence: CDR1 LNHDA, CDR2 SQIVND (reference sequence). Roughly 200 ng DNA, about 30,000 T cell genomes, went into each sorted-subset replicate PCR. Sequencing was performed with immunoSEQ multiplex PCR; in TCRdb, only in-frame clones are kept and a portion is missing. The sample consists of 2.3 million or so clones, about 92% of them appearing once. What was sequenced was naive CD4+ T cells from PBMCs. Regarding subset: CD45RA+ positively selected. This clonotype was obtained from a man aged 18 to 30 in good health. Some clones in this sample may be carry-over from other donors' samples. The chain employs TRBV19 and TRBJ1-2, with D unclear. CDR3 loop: CASSPLGQALNYGYTF. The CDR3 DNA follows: TGTGCCAGTAGCCCCCTTGGGCAGGCCTTAAACTATGGCTACACCTTC.